These 32 T cell receptor beta chains were sequenced from one sample in a study of PD-1 blockade in mismatch repair-deficient tumors. Data came from immunoSEQ multiplex PCR; TCRdb stores just in-frame clones and leaves some out. The sample records 15,000 to 20,000 clones, over 75% being singletons. Here the sequenced sample was PBMCs, taken roughly 23 weeks after starting pembrolizumab. The receptors here all came from an adult with mismatch repair-deficient cancer.

V is TRBV5-1 and J is TRBJ2-3, with D possibly being TRBD2 (6 bases). The CDR3 consists of 18 residues. Looked up from germline, CDR1 is SGHRS and CDR2 is YFSETQ. V was clipped by 4 bases and J by 0 bases, with 21 bases between them. For the CDR3, the DNA is TGCGCCAGCAGCATCTCCGGGACTCTCGACACTAGCACAGATACGCAGTATTTT. Translated: CASSISGTLDTSTDTQYF. Variable domain in full (rest from reference TRBV5-1 and TRBJ2-3): KAGVTQTPRYLIKTRGQQVTLSCSPISGHRSVSWYQQTPGQGLQFLFEYFSETQRNKGNFPGRFSGRQFSNSRSEMNVSTLELGDSALYLCASSISGTLDTSTDTQYFGPGTRLTVL.

This chain joins TRBV7-9 and TRBJ1-6; the match to TRBD1 covers 11 bases. Germline V gene sequence: CDR1 SEHNR, CDR2 FQNEAQ (reference sequence). Unmatched junction bases numbered 6, after V lost 1 base and J lost 10 bases. The CDR3 sequence is 16 residues long. Here the CDR3 DNA reads TGTGCCAGCAGCTTAGAAGGACAGGGGGCCCTGTCACCCCTCCACTTT. Translated: CASSLEGQGALSPLHF.

V is TRBV28 and J is TRBJ2-5, with D maybe TRBD1 (6 bases). The CDR3 contains 12 residues. In germline, CDR1 is MDHEN, CDR2 SYDVKM. The V end was cut by 5 bases, the J end by 9 bases, with 13 bases between. The CDR3 protein is CASSLAQGSQYF. As DNA, the CDR3 is TGTGCCAGCAGTCTAGCTCAGGGGTCCCAGTACTTC.

The rearrangement links TRBV5-4 to TRBJ2-7; 8 bases are a match to TRBD2. The CDR3 extends over 16 amino acids. In germline, CDR1 is SGHNT, CDR2 YYREEE (reference sequence). Losses at the gene ends were 0 bases for V and 6 bases for J; bases not matched to a gene: 11. The chain's CDR3 is CASSLAFGAGGSEQYF. The CDR3 region has the DNA TGTGCCAGCAGCTTGGCCTTCGGGGCGGGAGGTTCCGAGCAGTACTTC. The full variable domain, its missing parts supplied by reference TRBV5-4 and TRBJ2-7, is ETGVTQSPTHLIKTRGQQVTLRCSSQSGHNTVSWYQQALGQGPQFIFQYYREEENGRGNFPPRFSGLQFPNYSSELNVNALELDDSALYLCASSLAFGAGGSEQYFGPGTRLTVT.

The J gene is TRBJ1-2, the V gene TRBV6-1; D not certain. Germline values: CDR1 MNHNS, CDR2 SASEGT. Between the trimmed V and J ends, which lost 8 bases and 3 bases, there was a span of 10 bases. This CDR3 region has 12 residues. The CDR3 bases are TGTGCCAGCGGCCCCTCCCACTATGGCTACACCTTC. Translating it yields CASGPSHYGYTF.

The chain has TRBV5-8 and TRBJ1-5; 7 bases map to TRBD1. This CDR3 is built from 15 residues. V was pared by 0 bases and J by 4 bases, with 4 bases of the junction left unmatched. Germline V CDR1 and CDR2: SGHTS, YDEGEE. The CDR3 sequence: CASSLGDRANQPQHF. As DNA, the CDR3 is TGTGCCAGCAGCTTGGGAGACAGGGCGAATCAGCCCCAGCATTTT.

The chain uses TRBV10-1 and TRBJ2-5; tentative D call: TRBD1 (6 bases). Looked up from germline, CDR1 is WNHNN and CDR2 is SYGVQD (reference sequence). The CDR3 is 17 residues long. Trimming pared 0 bases from V and 5 bases from J, leaving 19 bases between. CDR3 bases: TGCGCCAGCAGTGAGTCGATCGGCAGGGGTGACTTGGAGACCCAGTACTTC. As protein: CASSESIGRGDLETQYF.

The chain employs TRBV28 and TRBJ2-7; TRBD2 is a possible D gene (7 bases). CDR1 is MDHEN, CDR2 SYDVKM, per germline. The CDR3 covers 14 residues. V was cut by 6 bases and J by 4 bases, with 16 bases left in between. In DNA, the CDR3 is TGTGCCAGCAGCCTAGGGGGACTATTTTACGAGCAGTACTTC. Its translation: CASSLGGLFYEQYF.

The chain has TRBV6-5 and TRBJ1-1; 9 bases agree with TRBD1. CDR1 and CDR2 from the germline V gene are MNHEY and SVGAGI. V dropped 4 bases and J dropped 0; count of bases not matched to a gene: 6. This CDR3 contains 16 residues. The CDR3 loop reads CASSSAGTGMNTEAFF. The DNA for the CDR3 is TGTGCCAGCAGTTCCGCGGGGACAGGGATGAACACTGAAGCTTTCTTT.

The CDR3 protein is CASSLAALVSYEQYF. The CDR3 nucleotides read TGTGCCAGCAGCTTGGCCGCTCTAGTCTCCTACGAGCAGTACTTC. This sequence joins TRBV5-5 and TRBJ2-7; the D is unclear. With 0 bases removed from V and 0 bases from J, the gap between germline ends came to 10 bases. Germline CDR1 and CDR2: SGHKS and YYEKEE (reference sequence). The CDR3 has 15 residues.

The chain combines TRBV27 with TRBJ2-2; 7 bases match TRBD1. The ends lost 3 bases at V and 4 bases at J; junction bases unmatched: 14. The CDR3 extends over 18 amino acids. Germline V CDR1 and CDR2: MNHEY, SMNVEV (reference sequence). The CDR3 here is CASSFWAIGTVSTGELFF. As DNA, the CDR3 is TGTGCCAGCAGTTTTTGGGCGATAGGGACAGTGAGCACCGGGGAGCTGTTTTTT.

V usage is TRBV28 and J usage is TRBJ2-5; TRBD2 might be the D (6 bases). The J call could be wrong; TRBJ2-7 is a better fit for the DNA end. Germline V gene sequence: CDR1 MDHEN, CDR2 SYDVKM. The CDR3 length is 14 residues. The CDR3 reads CASSFPGVGREQYF. CDR3 DNA: TGTGCCAGCAGTTTCCCGGGGGTGGGGCGCGAGCAGTACTTC.

This clone turned up a few times. The rearrangement uses TRBV2 and TRBJ1-2; D might be TRBD1 (6 bases). There are 13 residues in the CDR3. V dropped 4 bases and J dropped 5 bases, with 11 bases sitting between them. The germline gives CDR1 SNHLY, CDR2 FYNNEI. The CDR3 protein is CASSAGQSYGYTF. CDR3 bases: TGTGCCAGCAGTGCTGGACAGAGTTATGGCTACACCTTC.

V gene TRBV21-1 combines with J gene TRBJ2-1; no check of the table's D call, TRBD2, against the DNA was made. TRBV21-1 is classified as a pseudogene. The CDR3 covers 17 residues. The CDR3: CASSKIRRLAGAGEQFF. In DNA form, the CDR3 reads TGTGCCAGCAGCAAGATTCGCCGACTAGCGGGAGCTGGTGAGCAGTTCTTC.

This chain uses TRBV6-1 with TRBJ2-5, with 9 bases matching TRBD1. This CDR3 has 15 amino acids. V shed 5 bases and J 6 bases; nucleotides not matched to a gene: 10. Looked up from germline, CDR1 is MNHNS and CDR2 is SASEGT. CDR3 nucleotides: TGTGCCAGCAGTCCCGGGGGGACAGGGATGCAGACCCAGTACTTC. Protein product: CASSPGGTGMQTQYF.

CDR3 residues: CASSEWGSSYNSPLHF. CDR3 nucleotides: TGTGCCAGCAGCGAATGGGGCAGCTCCTATAATTCACCCCTCCACTTT. The chain couples TRBV9 to TRBJ1-6, with D possibly TRBD1 on 5 matching bases. Per the germline V gene, CDR1 is SGDLS and CDR2 is YYNGEE. The CDR3 runs to 16 residues. V was clipped by 3 bases and J by 0 bases, with 10 bases between them.

The chain couples TRBV7-8 to TRBJ2-3; D might be TRBD2 (5 bases). In germline, CDR1 is SGHVS, CDR2 FQNEAQ. Trimming took 1 base from V and 0 from J, leaving 8 bases between them. This CDR3 region has 15 residues. The CDR3 DNA is TGTGCCAGCAGCTTAGGATGGACTAGCACAGATACGCAGTATTTT. As protein: CASSLGWTSTDTQYF.

This rearrangement joins TRBV19 to TRBJ2-1; perhaps TRBD2 as D (6 bases). CDR1 is LNHDA and CDR2 is SQIVND in the germline V gene (reference sequence). The germline V and J ends were trimmed by 1 base and 1 base, with 11 bases remaining between them. This CDR3 spans 16 amino acids. CDR3 in DNA: TGTGCCAGTAGTATAGTGGGGGGTAGGTCCTACAATGAGCAGTTCTTC. It specifies CASSIVGGRSYNEQFF.

The V gene is TRBV7-3, the J gene TRBJ1-1; TRBD1 aligns across 8 bases. The CDR3 is 14 residues long. Germline CDR1 SGHTA, CDR2 FQGTGA. Unmatched junction bases numbered 4, after V lost 5 bases and J lost 2 bases. CDR3 amino acids: CASSQDRVNTEAFF. The CDR3 DNA follows: TGTGCCAGCAGCCAGGACAGGGTTAACACTGAAGCTTTCTTT.

The chain is built from TRBV18 and TRBJ1-5; D gene uncertain. The germline CDR1 and CDR2 sequences are KGHSH and LQKENI. The CDR3 covers 14 residues. V gave up 2 bases and J gave up 0 bases, with 5 bases separating them. The CDR3 coding sequence is TGTGCCAGCTCACCAGAGTATAGCAATCAGCCCCAGCATTTT. Translation gives CASSPEYSNQPQHF.

The chain carries TRBV5-1 and TRBJ2-3; TRBD2 matches 10 bases. The CDR3 runs 17 residues. V gave up 0 bases and J gave up 1 base; unmatched junction bases: 5. Per the germline V gene, CDR1 is SGHRS and CDR2 is YFSETQ. CDR3 nucleotides: TGCGCCAGCAGCTTGGGCCTAGCGGGAGCCCGCACAGATACGCAGTATTTT. Translated: CASSLGLAGARTDTQYF.

This chain uses TRBV7-2 with TRBJ2-3; D unresolved. The CDR3 runs to 13 residues. Deletions cut 4 bases from V and 0 bases from J, with 5 bases between. Germline V gene data show CDR1 as SGHTA and CDR2 as FQGNSA. The CDR3 sequence is CASSSSSTDTQYF. As DNA, the CDR3 is TGTGCCAGCAGCTCCTCTAGCACAGATACGCAGTATTTT.

This clone was recorded once. The chain is built from TRBV7-7 and TRBJ2-2, with D hard to call. Trimming took off 2 bases at V and 1 base at J, with 8 bases between the two ends. Germline CDR1 SSHAT, CDR2 FNYEAQ (reference sequence). This CDR3 comprises 15 residues. CDR3: CASSLSSGNTGELFF. The CDR3 nucleotides read TGTGCCAGCAGCTTATCCTCAGGGAACACCGGGGAGCTGTTTTTT.

The chain carries TRBV7-3 and TRBJ2-2, with TRBD2 matching over 7 bases. Germline V CDR1 and CDR2: SGHTA, FQGTGA. The CDR3 consists of 16 residues. Germline trimming cut 5 bases from V and 4 bases from J; bases unmatched to any gene: 10. The CDR3 DNA sequence: TGTGCCAGCAGCCCAAGGCGGAGCGGGGCCACCGGGGAGCTGTTTTTT. This gives the protein CASSPRRSGATGELFF. The entire variable domain, with the rest obtained from reference TRBV7-3 and TRBJ2-2, is as follows: GAGVSQTPSNKVTEKGKYVELRCDPISGHTALYWYRQSLGQGPEFLIYFQGTGAADDSGLPNDRFFAVRPEGSVSTLKIQRTERGDSAVYLCASSPRRSGATGELFFGEGSRLTVL.

This clone was seen a single time. The V call is TRBV5-1, the J call TRBJ1-4, with 8 bases lining up with TRBD1. The CDR3 covers 14 residues. V was clipped by 2 bases and J by 8 bases; unmatched bases: 5. Germline V gives CDR1 SGHRS, CDR2 YFSETQ. The CDR3 sequence: CASSFDRGGEKLFF. CDR3 nucleotides: TGCGCCAGCAGCTTTGACAGGGGAGGGGAAAAACTGTTTTTT.

The table lists this clone with a few counts. The chain carries TRBV27 and TRBJ2-7; TRBD1 agrees at 8 bases. V was pared by 6 bases and J by 7 bases, with 5 bases of the junction left unmatched. The CDR3 loop spans 12 amino acids. Germline V CDR1 and CDR2: MNHEY, SMNVEV (reference sequence). CDR3: CASRDRVWEQYF. The CDR3 nucleotides read TGTGCCAGCAGGGACAGGGTCTGGGAGCAGTACTTC.

This rearrangement joins TRBV30 to TRBJ1-1; 10 nucleotides align to TRBD1. CDR1 GTSNPN and CDR2 SVGIG come from the germline V gene (reference sequence). This CDR3 is 13 amino acids long. Trimming removed 3 bases from V and 6 bases from J; junction bases left unmatched: 4. CDR3 in amino acids: CAWRGTGVSEAFF. The CDR3 DNA reads TGTGCCTGGAGGGGGACAGGGGTCTCTGAAGCTTTCTTT.

V and J are TRBV27 and TRBJ1-2, with 9 positions matching TRBD1. The CDR3 totals 14 residues. Germline CDR1 reads MNHEY; CDR2 reads SMNVEV (reference sequence). The V and J ends lost 3 bases and 7 bases, in that order; junction bases with no gene match: 6. The CDR3 region is CASSFRDRAGGYTF. The CDR3 DNA is TGTGCCAGCAGTTTCCGGGACAGGGCCGGTGGCTACACCTTC.

The table lists this clone with a count of one. This sequence joins TRBV18 and TRBJ2-1, with 13 bases fitting TRBD2. CDR1 is KGHSH and CDR2 is LQKENI in the germline V gene. J gave up 7 bases and V 5 bases, and 5 bases lay outside the gene matches. The CDR3 has 15 amino acids. The CDR3 reads CASSRGLAGKNEQFF. CDR3 nucleotide sequence: TGTGCCAGCTCAAGGGGACTAGCGGGAAAAAATGAGCAGTTCTTC.

The chain is built from TRBV18 and TRBJ1-5; D ambiguous. This CDR3 region has 15 residues. V lost 3 bases and J 0 bases, leaving 9 bases between the germline ends. Germline CDR1 KGHSH, CDR2 LQKENI. The CDR3 sequence is CASSPGRVSNQPQHF. In DNA form, the CDR3 reads TGTGCCAGCTCACCCGGGCGGGTTAGCAATCAGCCCCAGCATTTT.

This clone occurred a few times. The chain is built from TRBV6-1 and TRBJ1-5; D not certain. Trimming cost V 2 bases and J 4 bases, with 6 bases left between them. Germline V gene lookup returns CDR1 MNHNS and CDR2 SASEGT. This CDR3 comprises 13 residues. DNA of the CDR3: TGTGCCAGCAGTGAAACACATAATCAGCCCCAGCATTTT. Translated: CASSETHNQPQHF.

V and J are TRBV5-1 and TRBJ2-1, with a possible D match to TRBD2 (5 bases). Trimming shortened V by 5 bases and J by 0 bases, and 12 bases separated the two germline ends. The length of the CDR3 is 15 residues. CDR1 and CDR2 (germline): SGHRS, YFSETQ. As DNA, the CDR3 is TGCGCCAGCAGGATAGCGCGTAGCTCCTACAATGAGCAGTTCTTC. This codes for CASRIARSSYNEQFF.